What follows describes a single T cell receptor beta chain. Its antigen is currently unknown. This sample was taken from a study of siplizumab effects on memory and regulatory T cells. Study findings and constraints: Proliferating Tregs' suppressive function in siplizumab cultures went unconfirmed.

Data came from immunoSEQ multiplex PCR; TCRdb stores just in-frame clones and leaves some out. The data contain 9,500 to 13,000 clones, 40% to 55% of them singletons. The CDR3 covers 15 residues. CDR1 MDHEN and CDR2 SYDVKM come from the germline V gene. Trimming removed 7 bases from V and 6 bases from J, with 19 bases in between. Cells of the mixed lymphocyte reaction were cocultured at 37 degrees C for 5 to 6 days. V is TRBV28 and J is TRBJ2-1, with D tentatively TRBD2 (6 bases). Sequencing was carried out using CFSE-low (dividing) CD4+ T cells sorted from an allogeneic mixed lymphocyte reaction. The clonotype originates from a human donor in good health; the cells came from an allogeneic mixed lymphocyte reaction. The CDR3 sequence is CASTNAGTGFNEQFF. The CDR3 coding sequence is TGTGCCAGCACCAACGCCGGGACTGGTTTCAATGAGCAGTTCTTC.